Below are 17 T cell receptor beta chains sequenced from a single sample in a study of naive and memory T cell subsets. Two oligonucleotides, mixed equimolar, formed the beta constant-region primer covering TRBC1 and TRBC2. TCRdb reanalysed the UMI-ligation and nested PCR reads using MiXCR and keeps one entry per CDR3 protein. This sample has around 40,000 distinct CDR3 sequences, with less than 15% found just once. The sequenced material came from effector memory CD4+ T cells from blood. The subset is: effector memory, CD45RA- CD27-. The receptors were sampled from a human donor in good health.

This clonotype was recorded a few times. The genes are TRBV10-3 and TRBJ2-2, with 8 bases identical to TRBD2. J lost 5 bases, V lost 3 bases, and 5 bases had no gene match. The CDR3 covers 15 residues. Germline CDR1 reads ENHRY; CDR2 reads SYGVKD. The CDR3 here is CAISEPGGSTGELFF. The DNA for the CDR3 is TGTGCCATCAGTGAACCGGGAGGGTCAACCGGGGAGCTGTTTTTT.

This clonotype was detected only a few times. This rearrangement joins TRBV20-1 to TRBJ1-5; 12 positions match TRBD1. CDR3 size: 19 residues. Germline CDR1 reads DFQATT; CDR2 reads SNEGSKA (reference sequence). V trimming: 0 bases; J trimming: 0 bases; junction bases outside the gene matches: 9. As DNA, the CDR3 is TGCAGTGCTAGAGATCCGGGACAGGGGGCTCAATATAGCAATCAGCCCCAGCATTTT. This translates into CSARDPGQGAQYSNQPQHF.

This clonotype turned up a few times. V gene TRBV14 combines with J gene TRBJ2-7; D possibly corresponds to TRBD2 (6 bases). CDR3 length: 15 residues. CDR1 and CDR2 (germline): SGHDN, FVKESK. V lost 4 bases and J 2 bases, leaving 15 bases between the germline ends. In DNA form, the CDR3 reads TGTGCCAGCAGCCGACTAGGGGATAAGGCCTACGAGCAGTACTTC. Translation gives CASSRLGDKAYEQYF.

This clonotype showed up just a few times. The J gene is TRBJ1-6, the V gene TRBV7-2; D might be TRBD1 (5 bases). Germline CDR1 SGHTA, CDR2 FQGNSA. The CDR3 has 15 amino acids. The germline V and J ends were trimmed by 5 bases and 7 bases, with 15 bases remaining between them. The CDR3 loop reads CASSPRWGINSPLHF. CDR3 nucleotide sequence: TGTGCCAGCAGCCCGCGGTGGGGCATAAATTCACCCCTCCACTTT.

This clonotype showed up just a few times. This rearrangement joins TRBV20-1 to TRBJ1-5; possible D gene TRBD1, 5 bases. Trimming pared 6 bases from V and 4 bases from J, leaving 13 bases between. CDR3 length equals 13 residues. Germline V gene sequence: CDR1 DFQATT, CDR2 SNEGSKA (reference sequence). The CDR3 coding sequence is TGCAGTGCGAGTCGGACAATTAATCAGCCCCAGCATTTT. Its translation is CSASRTINQPQHF.

This clonotype occurred many times. The V and J genes are TRBV3-1 and TRBJ2-7; no clear D. V lost 3 bases and J 2 bases, leaving 5 bases between the germline ends. The length of the CDR3 is 12 residues. Germline loops: CDR1 LGHDT, CDR2 YNNKEL (reference sequence). The CDR3 loop is CASSHLTYEQYF. The DNA for the CDR3 is TGTGCCAGCAGCCACCTGACCTACGAGCAGTACTTC.

This clonotype was detected a few times. The V and J genes are TRBV9 and TRBJ1-4; D not resolved. The CDR3 length is 13 residues. With 4 bases removed from V and 7 bases from J, the gap between germline ends came to 11 bases. Germline values: CDR1 SGDLS, CDR2 YYNGEE. The CDR3 region is CASSPEGGEKLFF. Here the CDR3 DNA reads TGTGCCAGCAGCCCCGAGGGCGGTGAAAAACTGTTTTTT.

This clonotype was recorded many times. The chain couples TRBV18 to TRBJ2-3, with 7 bases lining up with TRBD2. V gave up 3 bases and J gave up 6 bases; unmatched junction bases: 9. Germline V CDR1 and CDR2: KGHSH, LQKENI. The CDR3 extends over 15 amino acids. CDR3 sequence: CASSPSITSADTQYF. The DNA for the CDR3 is TGTGCCAGCTCACCCTCAATAACTAGCGCCGATACGCAGTATTTT.

This clonotype came up many times. The V call is TRBV20-1, the J call TRBJ1-2; D might be TRBD1 (5 bases). From germline, CDR1 is DFQATT and CDR2 SNEGSKA (reference sequence). V lost 5 bases, J lost 4 bases, and 14 bases lay in between. The CDR3 is made up of 13 amino acids. The CDR3 loop is CSAPAPGTYGYTF. CDR3 DNA sequence: TGCAGTGCTCCGGCCCCGGGGACCTATGGCTACACCTTC.

This clonotype was recorded a few times. Here the CDR3 DNA reads TGTGCCAGCAGCCAAGATCCAGTGAGCCCTCCTTTCTTT. This gives the protein CASSQDPVSPPFF. This chain uses TRBV4-2 with TRBJ1-1, with D uncertain. Trimming stripped 0 bases from V and 12 bases from J, with 14 bases between. The germline CDR1 and CDR2 sequences are LGHNA and YNFKEQ. The CDR3 spans 13 residues.

This clonotype has more than one count but fewer than ten. CDR3 protein: CASSQRDRDTQYF. In DNA, the CDR3 is TGTGCCAGCAGCCAAAGGGATCGCGATACGCAGTATTTT. The rearrangement uses TRBV7-2 and TRBJ2-3; no clear D gene. The CDR3 has 13 amino acids. Germline assignment: CDR1 SGHTA and CDR2 FQGNSA. V was shortened by 5 bases and J by 6 bases, with 12 bases between the two germline ends.

J is TRBJ2-4 and V is TRBV29-1, with 7 bases fitting TRBD1. CDR1 and CDR2 from the germline V gene are SQVTM and ANQGSEA. This CDR3 has 15 residues. V lost 1 base to trimming and J lost 1 base; unmatched junction nucleotides: 4. CDR3 bases: TGCAGCGTTGAAGGAGCCAGGGGGGCCAAAAACATTCAGTACTTC. Its translation: CSVEGARGAKNIQYF.

This clonotype showed up just once. The J gene is TRBJ2-1, the V gene TRBV7-2; 12 bases align to TRBD2. CDR3 length: 16 amino acids. V lost 3 bases to trimming and J lost 8 bases; unmatched junction nucleotides: 8. Germline-derived CDR1 and CDR2 are SGHTA and FQGNSA. The CDR3 region has the DNA TGTGCCAGCAGCTTCCCAACTAGCGGGAGGAACGATGAGCAGTTCTTC. This sequence encodes CASSFPTSGRNDEQFF.

The J gene is TRBJ2-5, the V gene TRBV3-1; 9 bases fit TRBD2. J was trimmed by 4 bases and V by 5 bases; bases with no gene match: 11. Germline-derived CDR1 and CDR2 are LGHDT and YNNKEL (reference sequence). This CDR3 has 16 residues. CDR3 DNA: TGTGCCAGCAGCACCCTTAGCGGGAGAGGAGGAGAGACCCAGTACTTC. It codes for CASSTLSGRGGETQYF.

This clonotype occurred many times. The rearrangement uses TRBV2 and TRBJ2-1, with 13 nucleotides matching TRBD2. CDR3 length equals 15 residues. The junction had 2 bases not matched to a gene; V was cut back by 6 bases and J by 3 bases. The germline V gene encodes CDR1 SNHLY and CDR2 FYNNEI. The CDR3 DNA sequence: TGTGCCAGCAGGGGGACTAGCGGGAACTACAATGAGCAGTTCTTC. Translated, it gives CASRGTSGNYNEQFF.

This clonotype has at least ten counts. The chain links TRBV5-4 to TRBJ2-1, with TRBD2 matching over 7 bases. Germline CDR1 is SGHNT and CDR2 is YYREEE (reference sequence). The CDR3 is 16 residues long. After removal of 5 bases from V and 1 base from J, the junction contained 9 bases not matched to a gene. The CDR3 sequence: CASSFGGGASYNEQFF. CDR3 sequence (DNA): TGTGCCAGCAGTTTTGGGGGAGGGGCTTCCTACAATGAGCAGTTCTTC. Based on the CDR3 plus reference TRBV5-4 and TRBJ2-1, the full variable domain is ETGVTQSPTHLIKTRGQQVTLRCSSQSGHNTVSWYQQALGQGPQFIFQYYREEENGRGNFPPRFSGLQFPNYSSELNVNALELDDSALYLCASSFGGGASYNEQFFGPGTRLTVL.

This clonotype was detected a few times. The J gene is TRBJ2-3, the V gene TRBV3-1, with 10 bases lining up with TRBD2. The CDR3 is made up of 17 amino acids. Germline V gives CDR1 LGHDT, CDR2 YNNKEL (reference sequence). J lost 0 bases, V lost 4 bases, and 7 bases had no gene match. The CDR3 bases are TGTGCCAGCAGCCCTAAAGCGGGAGGGGTAAGCACAGATACGCAGTATTTT. It is translated as CASSPKAGGVSTDTQYF.